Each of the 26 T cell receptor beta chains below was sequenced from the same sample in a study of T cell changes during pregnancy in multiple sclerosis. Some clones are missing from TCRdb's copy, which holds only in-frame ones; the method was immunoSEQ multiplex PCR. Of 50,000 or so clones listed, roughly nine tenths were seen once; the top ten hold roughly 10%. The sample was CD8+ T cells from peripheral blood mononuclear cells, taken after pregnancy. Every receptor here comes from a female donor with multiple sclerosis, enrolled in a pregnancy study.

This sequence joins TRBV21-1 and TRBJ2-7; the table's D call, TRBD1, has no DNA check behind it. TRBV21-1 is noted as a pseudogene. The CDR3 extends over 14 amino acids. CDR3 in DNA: TGTGCCAGCAGCGTAGGGGGACAGGGGCTGCGGCAGTACTTC. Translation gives CASSVGGQGLRQYF.

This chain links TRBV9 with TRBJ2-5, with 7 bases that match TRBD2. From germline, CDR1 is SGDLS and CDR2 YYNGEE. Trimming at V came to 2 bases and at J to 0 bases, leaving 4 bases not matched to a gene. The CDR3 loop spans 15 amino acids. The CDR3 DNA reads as TGTGCCAGCAGCGTGGGGGGGTCGAACCAAGAGACCCAGTACTTC. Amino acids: CASSVGGSNQETQYF.

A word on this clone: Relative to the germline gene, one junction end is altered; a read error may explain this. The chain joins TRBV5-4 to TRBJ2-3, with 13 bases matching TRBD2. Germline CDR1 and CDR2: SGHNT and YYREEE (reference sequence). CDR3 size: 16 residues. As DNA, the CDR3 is TGTGCCACCAGCCCACTAGCGGGGGGGTCCACAGATACGCAGTATTTT. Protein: CATSPLAGGSTDTQYF.

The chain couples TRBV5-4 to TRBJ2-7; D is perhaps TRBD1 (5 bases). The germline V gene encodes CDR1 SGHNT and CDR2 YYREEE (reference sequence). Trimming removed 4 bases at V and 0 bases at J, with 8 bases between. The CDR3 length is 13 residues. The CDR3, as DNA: TGTGCCAGCAGCCCCGACAGCTCCTACGAGCAGTACTTC. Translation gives CASSPDSSYEQYF.

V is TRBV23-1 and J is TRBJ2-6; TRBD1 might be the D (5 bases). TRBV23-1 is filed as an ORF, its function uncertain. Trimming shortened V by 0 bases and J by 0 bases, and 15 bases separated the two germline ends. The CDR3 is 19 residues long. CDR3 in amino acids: CASSQSAQIRGSGANVLTF. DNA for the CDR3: TGCGCCAGCAGTCAATCGGCACAGATAAGGGGCTCTGGGGCCAACGTCCTGACTTTC.

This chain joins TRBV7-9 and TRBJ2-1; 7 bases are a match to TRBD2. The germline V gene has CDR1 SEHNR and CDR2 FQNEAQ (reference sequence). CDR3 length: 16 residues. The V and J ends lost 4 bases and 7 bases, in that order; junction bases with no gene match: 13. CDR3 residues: CASSSPSGGFLNEQFF. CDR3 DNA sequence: TGTGCCAGCAGCTCCCCTAGCGGAGGGTTTTTGAATGAGCAGTTCTTC.

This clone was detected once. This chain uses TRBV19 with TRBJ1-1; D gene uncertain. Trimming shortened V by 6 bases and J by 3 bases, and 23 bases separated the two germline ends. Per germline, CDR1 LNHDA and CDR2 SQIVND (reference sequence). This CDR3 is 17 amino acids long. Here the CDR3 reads CASRFREETIQDTEAFF. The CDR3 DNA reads TGTGCCAGTAGGTTTAGGGAGGAAACGATCCAGGACACTGAAGCTTTCTTT.

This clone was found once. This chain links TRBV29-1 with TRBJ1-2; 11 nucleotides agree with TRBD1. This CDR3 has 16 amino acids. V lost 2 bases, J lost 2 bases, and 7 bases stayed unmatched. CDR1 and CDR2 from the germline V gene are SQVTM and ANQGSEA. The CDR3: CSVETGTGGGNYGYTF. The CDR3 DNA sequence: TGCAGCGTTGAAACCGGGACAGGGGGGGGGAACTATGGCTACACCTTC. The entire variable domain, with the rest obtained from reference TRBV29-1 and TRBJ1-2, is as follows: SAVISQKPSRDICQRGTSLTIQCQVDSQVTMMFWYRQQPGQSLTLIATANQGSEATYESGFVIDKFPISRPNLTFSTLTVSNMSPEDSSIYLCSVETGTGGGNYGYTFGSGTRLTVV.

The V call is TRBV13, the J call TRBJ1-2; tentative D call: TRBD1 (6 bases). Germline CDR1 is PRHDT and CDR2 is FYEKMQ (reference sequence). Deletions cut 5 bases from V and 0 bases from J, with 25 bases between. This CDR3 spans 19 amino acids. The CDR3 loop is CASSPSFVDWTEANYGYTF. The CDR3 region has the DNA TGTGCCAGCAGCCCGAGCTTTGTAGACTGGACAGAAGCTAACTATGGCTACACCTTC.

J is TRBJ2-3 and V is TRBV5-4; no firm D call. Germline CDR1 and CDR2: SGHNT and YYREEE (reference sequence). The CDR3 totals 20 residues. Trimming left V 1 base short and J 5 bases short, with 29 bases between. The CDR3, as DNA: TGTGCCAGCAGCTTGTATGAGGAGTTCGGCCTTCCTCTACACGGAGATACGCAGTATTTT. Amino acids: CASSLYEEFGLPLHGDTQYF.

The chain's CDR3 is CASTPWQGAYEQYF. As DNA, the CDR3 is TGTGCCAGCACCCCGTGGCAGGGGGCGTACGAGCAGTACTTC. V is TRBV27 and J is TRBJ2-7; 8 bases match TRBD1. CDR1 and CDR2 from the germline V gene are MNHEY and SMNVEV (reference sequence). CDR3 size: 14 residues. Unmatched junction bases numbered 9, after V lost 7 bases and J lost 4 bases.

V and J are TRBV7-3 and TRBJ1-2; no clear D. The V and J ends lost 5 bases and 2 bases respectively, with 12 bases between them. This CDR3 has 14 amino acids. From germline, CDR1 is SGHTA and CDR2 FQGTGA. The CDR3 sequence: CASSKAGSNYGYTF. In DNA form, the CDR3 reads TGTGCCAGCAGCAAAGCCGGGAGCAACTATGGCTACACCTTC. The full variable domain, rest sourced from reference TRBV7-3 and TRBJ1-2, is GAGVSQTPSNKVTEKGKYVELRCDPISGHTALYWYRQSLGQGPEFLIYFQGTGAADDSGLPNDRFFAVRPEGSVSTLKIQRTERGDSAVYLCASSKAGSNYGYTFGSGTRLTVV.

CDR3 DNA: TGCGCCAGCAGCTTGGGCGGGGATTCTGAAGCTTTCTTT. Amino acid sequence: CASSLGGDSEAFF. The chain combines TRBV5-1 with TRBJ1-1, with unresolved D. The CDR3 contains 13 residues. In germline, CDR1 is SGHRS, CDR2 YFSETQ. Trimming took 0 bases from V and 6 from J, leaving 9 bases between them.

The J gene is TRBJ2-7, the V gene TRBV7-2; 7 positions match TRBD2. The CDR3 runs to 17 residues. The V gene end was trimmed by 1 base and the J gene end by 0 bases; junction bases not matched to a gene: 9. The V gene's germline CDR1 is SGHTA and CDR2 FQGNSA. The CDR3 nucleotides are TGTGCCAGCAGCTTAGAGATTTGGGGGGGGACCTCCTACGAGCAGTACTTC. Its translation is CASSLEIWGGTSYEQYF.

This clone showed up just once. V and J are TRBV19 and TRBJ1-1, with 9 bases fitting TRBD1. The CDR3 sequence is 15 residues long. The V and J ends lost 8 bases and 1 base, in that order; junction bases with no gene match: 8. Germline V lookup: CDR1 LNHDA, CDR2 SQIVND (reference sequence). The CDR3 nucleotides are TGTGCCAGTCAATGGGGGGACAGGGAGAACACTGAAGCTTTCTTT. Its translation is CASQWGDRENTEAFF.

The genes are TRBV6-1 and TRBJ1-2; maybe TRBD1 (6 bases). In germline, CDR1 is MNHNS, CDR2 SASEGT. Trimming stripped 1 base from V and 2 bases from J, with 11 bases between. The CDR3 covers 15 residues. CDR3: CASSEVGQGNYGYTF. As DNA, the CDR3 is TGTGCCAGCAGTGAAGTAGGGCAGGGGAACTATGGCTACACCTTC.

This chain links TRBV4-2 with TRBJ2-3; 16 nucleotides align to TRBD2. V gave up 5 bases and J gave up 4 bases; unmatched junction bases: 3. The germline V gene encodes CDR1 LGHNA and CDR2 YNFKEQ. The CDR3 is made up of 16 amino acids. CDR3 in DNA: TGTGCCAGCAGCAAGGGACTAGCGGGGGGGCCAGATACGCAGTATTTT. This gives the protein CASSKGLAGGPDTQYF.

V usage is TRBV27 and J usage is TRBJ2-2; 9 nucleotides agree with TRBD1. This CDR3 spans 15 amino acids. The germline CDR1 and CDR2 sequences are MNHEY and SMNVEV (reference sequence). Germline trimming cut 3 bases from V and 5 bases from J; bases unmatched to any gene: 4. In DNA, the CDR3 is TGTGCCAGCAGTTTGGGACAGGGTGGAACCGGGGAGCTGTTTTTT. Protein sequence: CASSLGQGGTGELFF.

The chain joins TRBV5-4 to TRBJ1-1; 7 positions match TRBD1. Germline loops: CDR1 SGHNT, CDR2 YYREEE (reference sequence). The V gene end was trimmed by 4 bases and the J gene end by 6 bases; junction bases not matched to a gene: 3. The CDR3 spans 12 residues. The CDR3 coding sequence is TGTGCCAGCAGCGGGACAGACTCTGAAGCTTTCTTT. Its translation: CASSGTDSEAFF.

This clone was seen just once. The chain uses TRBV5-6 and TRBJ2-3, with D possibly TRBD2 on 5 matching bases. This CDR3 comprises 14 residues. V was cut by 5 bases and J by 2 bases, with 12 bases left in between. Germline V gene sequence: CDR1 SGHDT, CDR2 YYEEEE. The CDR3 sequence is CASSMYRDTDTQYF. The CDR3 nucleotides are TGTGCCAGCAGTATGTACCGGGACACAGATACGCAGTATTTT.

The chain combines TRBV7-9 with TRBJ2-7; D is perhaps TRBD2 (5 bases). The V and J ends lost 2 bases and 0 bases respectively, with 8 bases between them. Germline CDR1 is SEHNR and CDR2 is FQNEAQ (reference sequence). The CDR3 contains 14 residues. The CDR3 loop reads CASSLLRGSYEQYF. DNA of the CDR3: TGTGCCAGCAGCTTATTACGGGGCTCCTACGAGCAGTACTTC.

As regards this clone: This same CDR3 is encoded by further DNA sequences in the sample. CDR3: CASSIGTYEQYF. The CDR3 DNA reads TGTGCCAGTAGTATCGGGACCTACGAGCAGTACTTC. The V gene is TRBV19, the J gene TRBJ2-7, with D maybe TRBD2 (5 bases). The CDR3 has 12 residues. Germline lookup yields CDR1 LNHDA and CDR2 SQIVND (reference sequence). V was shortened by 3 bases and J by 2 bases, with 5 bases between the two germline ends.

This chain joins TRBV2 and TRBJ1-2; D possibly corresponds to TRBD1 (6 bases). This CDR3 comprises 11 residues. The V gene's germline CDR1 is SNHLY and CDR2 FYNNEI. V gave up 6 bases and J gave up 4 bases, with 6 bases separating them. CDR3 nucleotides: TGTGCCAGCAGGACAGGCTATGGCTACACCTTC. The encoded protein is CASRTGYGYTF.

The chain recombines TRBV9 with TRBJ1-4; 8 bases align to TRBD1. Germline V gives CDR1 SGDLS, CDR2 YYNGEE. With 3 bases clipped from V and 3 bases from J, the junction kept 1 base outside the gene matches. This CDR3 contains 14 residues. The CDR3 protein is CASSETGANEKLFF. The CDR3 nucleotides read TGTGCCAGCAGCGAGACAGGGGCTAATGAAAAACTGTTTTTT.

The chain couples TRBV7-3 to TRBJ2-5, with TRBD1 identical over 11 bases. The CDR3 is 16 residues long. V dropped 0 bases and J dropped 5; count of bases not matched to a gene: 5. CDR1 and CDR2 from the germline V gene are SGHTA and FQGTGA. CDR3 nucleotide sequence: TGTGCCAGCAGCTTAACGACGGGACAGGGGGGCGAGACCCAGTACTTC. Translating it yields CASSLTTGQGGETQYF.

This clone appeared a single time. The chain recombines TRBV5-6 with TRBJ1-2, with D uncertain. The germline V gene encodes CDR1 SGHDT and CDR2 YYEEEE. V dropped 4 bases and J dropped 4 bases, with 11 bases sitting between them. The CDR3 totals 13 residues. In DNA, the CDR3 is TGTGCCAGCAGCCCGGAGACGGGCTATGGCTACACCTTC. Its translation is CASSPETGYGYTF.